Below, 25 T cell receptor beta chains from the same sample are listed, as sequenced in a study of regulatory T cells in long-lasting Graves disease. Sequencing libraries for TCR beta were prepared with iRepertoire HTBI primers and Arm-PCR of CDR3 regions. TCRdb reanalysed the multiplex PCR reads using MiXCR and keeps one entry per CDR3 protein. Of around 480,000 distinct CDR3 sequences detected, roughly 15% appear once; the ten largest clones hold more than 20%. Time point indicated: newly diagnosed GD, antithyroid drugs for less than 3 months. PBMCs were the source of the RNA used for TCR sequencing. This sample was also put to use in a study of T cells in Graves' hyperthyroidism and ophthalmopathy.

The sequenced sample was peripheral blood mononuclear cells (PBMCs), obtained at new diagnosis, from a patient treated with antithyroid drugs. The receptor set was obtained from a woman between 40 and 65 years old with Graves disease.

There are many counts of this clonotype. The chain employs TRBV5-5 and TRBJ1-5; a weak D match, TRBD1 (6 bases). There are 14 residues in the CDR3. The germline V gene encodes CDR1 SGHKS and CDR2 YYEKEE (reference sequence). V shed 0 bases and J shed 5 bases, with 9 bases lying between them. For the CDR3, the DNA is TGTGCCAGCAGCTTGGCGGGGGGCTATCAGCCCCAGCATTTT. It yields the protein CASSLAGGYQPQHF. Filled out from reference TRBV5-5 and TRBJ1-5, the complete variable domain reads DAGVTQSPTHLIKTRGQQVTLRCSPISGHKSVSWYQQVLGQGPQFIFQYYEKEERGRGNFPDRFSARQFPNYSSELNVNALLLGDSALYLCASSLAGGYQPQHFGDGTRLSIL.

V gene TRBV29-1 combines with J gene TRBJ2-1; 9 bases fit TRBD1. Per the germline V gene, CDR1 is SQVTM and CDR2 is ANQGSEA. V was pared by 7 bases and J by 7 bases, with 11 bases of the junction left unmatched. There are 14 residues in the CDR3. CDR3 region: CSATRTGDMNEQFF. CDR3 nucleotides: TGCAGCGCAACCAGGACAGGGGATATGAATGAGCAGTTCTTC.

The chain recombines TRBV3-1 with TRBJ1-6; D not certain. The germline V and J ends were trimmed by 9 bases and 3 bases, with 12 bases remaining between them. Germline V gives CDR1 LGHDT, CDR2 YNNKEL (reference sequence). The CDR3 is made up of 14 amino acids. The CDR3 region is CASGASYYNSPLHF. CDR3 bases: TGTGCCAGTGGTGCGAGCTACTATAATTCACCCCTCCACTTT.

As regards this clonotype: With a much larger clone just one base away, this may be a read error. The chain links TRBV30 to TRBJ1-1, with 9 bases that match TRBD1. The length of the CDR3 is 15 residues. V was clipped by 8 bases and J by 5 bases; unmatched bases: 15. From germline, CDR1 is GTSNPN and CDR2 SVGIG (reference sequence). This CDR3 is CASSMGTGGWTEAFF. CDR3 sequence (DNA): TGTGCCAGCAGCATGGGTACAGGGGGCTGGACTGAAGCTTTCTTT.

The chain has TRBV3-1 and TRBJ2-5; D possibly corresponds to TRBD2 (6 bases). Germline V lookup: CDR1 LGHDT, CDR2 YNNKEL (reference sequence). V was shortened by 8 bases and J by 7 bases, with 17 bases between the two germline ends. The CDR3 is 13 amino acids. The CDR3 coding sequence is TGTGCCAGCGGACTCTTGGGGGGAGGGACCCAGTACTTC. This encodes CASGLLGGGTQYF.

V usage is TRBV7-2 and J usage is TRBJ1-2, with a tentative D call TRBD1 (5 bases). The CDR3 spans 13 residues. Germline CDR1 and CDR2: SGHTA and FQGNSA. V was clipped by 9 bases and J by 2 bases, with 13 bases between them. The CDR3 is CASVPGLNYGYTF. The CDR3 bases are TGTGCCAGTGTCCCGGGACTCAACTATGGCTACACCTTC.

This chain joins TRBV3-1 and TRBJ1-6; the D is unclear. This CDR3 is built from 15 residues. CDR1 LGHDT and CDR2 YNNKEL come from the germline V gene (reference sequence). The ends were cut back, 1 base at V and 6 bases at J, with 10 bases in the middle. As DNA, the CDR3 is TGTGCCAGCAGCCAAGGGGCAGGAGTTAATTCACCCCTCCACTTT. Its translation is CASSQGAGVNSPLHF.

This clonotype has at least ten counts. This chain connects TRBV2 to TRBJ2-3; D is possibly TRBD1 (6 bases). The CDR3 runs 11 residues. Germline CDR1 is SNHLY and CDR2 is FYNNEI. V dropped 6 bases and J dropped 8 bases, with 9 bases sitting between them. This CDR3 reads CASRAGVTQYF. For the CDR3, the DNA is TGTGCCAGCAGAGCAGGGGTTACGCAGTATTTT.

This clonotype was recorded many times. The chain has TRBV12-3 or TRBV12-4 and TRBJ1-6; D uncertain. V lost 11 bases and J lost 8, with 16 bases in between. The CDR3 has 13 residues. CDR3 amino acids: CASVARVDSPLHF. For the CDR3, the DNA is TGTGCCTCCGTGGCAAGGGTGGATTCACCCCTCCACTTT.

This clonotype was seen many times. This rearrangement joins TRBV29-1 to TRBJ1-2, with D unclear. Germline CDR1 is SQVTM and CDR2 is ANQGSEA. This CDR3 spans 13 amino acids. V lost 0 bases and J 7 bases, leaving 12 bases between the germline ends. The CDR3 protein is CSVEDRRRSGYTF. The DNA for the CDR3 is TGCAGCGTTGAAGATCGGCGGCGGAGTGGCTACACCTTC.

This clonotype was recorded many times. The V gene is TRBV2, the J gene TRBJ1-1; D gene unclear. Trimming took off 1 base at V and 5 bases at J, with 5 bases between the two ends. This CDR3 has 12 residues. CDR1 and CDR2 from the germline V gene are SNHLY and FYNNEI. The CDR3 nucleotides are TGTGCCAGCAGTGAAGAGGCGACTGAAGCTTTCTTT. Its protein product is CASSEEATEAFF.

As regards this clonotype: A much larger clone differs from this one at a single base, so this may be a read error. This sequence joins TRBV2 and TRBJ1-5; D is perhaps TRBD1 (5 bases). The CDR3 length is 14 residues. Germline values: CDR1 SNHLY, CDR2 FYNNEI. CDR3: CAGSEGTQNQPQHF. CDR3 bases: TGTGCCGGCAGTGAGGGGACTCAGAATCAGCCCCAGCATTTT.

This clonotype appeared once. The chain couples TRBV28 to TRBJ2-7; D may be TRBD2 (6 bases). V was trimmed by 4 bases and J by 4 bases, leaving 11 bases between them. Germline V gene data show CDR1 as MDHEN and CDR2 as SYDVKM. The CDR3 is made up of 13 amino acids. CDR3: CASSYGGRYEQYF. CDR3 nucleotide sequence: TGTGCCAGCAGTTACGGGGGTCGGTACGAGCAGTACTTC. The full variable domain, rest sourced from reference TRBV28 and TRBJ2-7, is DVKVTQSSRYLVKRTGEKVFLECVQDMDHENMFWYRQDPGLGLRLIYFSYDVKMKEKGDIPEGYSVSREKKERFSLILESASTNQTSMYLCASSYGGRYEQYFGPGTRLTVT.

The V call is TRBV14, the J call TRBJ2-7, with a tentative D call TRBD2 (5 bases). The CDR3 is made up of 13 amino acids. V was shortened by 0 bases and J by 7 bases, with 10 bases between the two germline ends. Germline CDR1 is SGHDN and CDR2 is FVKESK. The CDR3 loop reads CASSQERTGEQYF. CDR3 in DNA: TGTGCCAGCAGCCAAGAGCGGACGGGGGAGCAGTACTTC.

This clonotype was counted a single time. A much larger clone lies one base from this, so it may be a read error. The V call is TRBV7-9, the J call TRBJ1-5, with D unresolved. In germline, CDR1 is SEHNR, CDR2 FQNEAQ (reference sequence). This CDR3 is 12 amino acids long. The CDR3 reads CASSLLEQPLHF. The CDR3 nucleotides are TGTGCCAGCAGCTTATTGGAGCAGCCCCTGCATTTT.

This clonotype was picked up a small number of times. The chain joins TRBV28 to TRBJ1-6; D not resolved. Germline CDR1 is MDHEN and CDR2 is SYDVKM. CDR3 size: 13 residues. Trimming pared 5 bases from V and 5 bases from J, leaving 7 bases between. Written as DNA, the CDR3 is TGTGCCAGCAGTAGAACCGATAATTCACCCCTCCACTTT. Its translation: CASSRTDNSPLHF.

At least ten counts were recorded for this clonotype. The junction departs from germline at one end; a sequencing error may be responsible. This chain uses TRBV11-2 with TRBJ2-3; 11 nucleotides agree with TRBD2. Germline-derived CDR1 and CDR2 are SGHAT and FQNNGV. CDR3 length: 15 amino acids. This CDR3 is CASSLAGGATDTQYF. CDR3 DNA: TGTGCCAGCAGTTTAGCGGGGGGGGCCACAGATACGCAGTATTTT.

This clonotype occurred a few times. This chain connects TRBV6-1 to TRBJ2-1, with a tentative D call TRBD2 (6 bases). The CDR3 length is 15 residues. Germline CDR1 MNHNS, CDR2 SASEGT. V shed 5 bases and J shed 1 base, with 12 bases lying between them. The CDR3: CASSPERASYNEQFF. CDR3 nucleotide sequence: TGTGCCAGCAGTCCCGAGCGGGCTTCCTACAATGAGCAGTTCTTC.

Notes on this clonotype: One base away lies a much larger clone, so this may be a sequencing read error. The CDR3 region is CASSSRRGTFTDTQYF. The CDR3 coding sequence is TGTGCCAGCAGCTCGAGGCGGGGGACTTTCACAGATACGCAGTATTTT. The chain has TRBV13 and TRBJ2-3, with 7 bases lining up with TRBD2. The CDR3 spans 16 residues. V shed 4 bases, J shed 2 bases, and the junction held 9 bases outside the gene matches. CDR1 is PRHDT and CDR2 is FYEKMQ in the germline V gene (reference sequence).

This chain links TRBV12-3 or TRBV12-4 with TRBJ2-5, with D unresolved. The germline V and J ends were trimmed by 5 bases and 3 bases, with 10 bases remaining between them. This CDR3 spans 13 amino acids. CDR3 bases: TGTGCCAGCAGTGTTAATGATAAAGAGACCCAGTACTTC. Residues: CASSVNDKETQYF.

This clonotype showed up many times. The chain combines TRBV5-6 with TRBJ2-3; 8 nucleotides agree with TRBD2. The CDR3 has 16 amino acids. Trimming at V came to 4 bases and at J to 0 bases, leaving 7 bases not matched to a gene. Germline loops: CDR1 SGHDT, CDR2 YYEEEE. CDR3 amino acids: CASSLRVAGSTDTQYF. DNA for the CDR3: TGTGCCAGCAGCCTACGAGTAGCGGGGAGCACAGATACGCAGTATTTT.

The table lists this clonotype with a few counts. The CDR3 loop is CASVPGTGNNSPLHF. The CDR3 nucleotides are TGTGCCAGCGTCCCCGGGACAGGGAATAATTCACCCCTCCACTTT. The V and J genes are TRBV2 and TRBJ1-6; 9 bases fit TRBD1. The V and J ends lost 8 bases and 5 bases, in that order; junction bases with no gene match: 7. The CDR3 length is 15 residues. Per germline, CDR1 SNHLY and CDR2 FYNNEI.

V is TRBV4-2 and J is TRBJ2-5, with D possibly matching TRBD2 (7 bases). The germline V gene has CDR1 LGHNA and CDR2 YNFKEQ. The CDR3 is 15 residues long. V was cut by 0 bases and J by 5 bases, with 13 bases left in between. CDR3 coding DNA: TGTGCCAGCAGCCAAGACACGGGGGGCCCGGAGACCCAGTACTTC. It translates to CASSQDTGGPETQYF.

The table lists this clonotype with a few counts. The chain employs TRBV20-1 and TRBJ1-4; D uncertain. CDR1 DFQATT and CDR2 SNEGSKA come from the germline V gene (reference sequence). This CDR3 contains 13 residues. Trimming pared 3 bases from V and 3 bases from J, leaving 8 bases between. The CDR3 DNA reads as TGCAGTGCTAGGCCGGGGTCTAATGAAAAACTGTTTTTT. Protein product: CSARPGSNEKLFF.

The CDR3 DNA reads as TGTGCCAGCAGCTTAGTAGGGGATACGGGGACTGAAGCTTTCTTT. This codes for CASSLVGDTGTEAFF. The V call is TRBV7-2, the J call TRBJ1-1; tentatively, D is TRBD1 (5 bases). From germline, CDR1 is SGHTA and CDR2 FQGNSA. The CDR3 extends over 15 amino acids. Trimming removed 1 base at V and 5 bases at J, with 14 bases between.